This TCR beta chain appears in the sequencing data of a study of blood T cell repertoires in COVID-19. For the study at large: The United States, Italy and Spain provided the acute and convalescent COVID-19 samples. T cells, B-cell-depleted T cells, or PBMCs supplied cDNA or gDNA.

V gave up 3 bases and J gave up 7 bases, with 16 bases separating them. CDR1 and CDR2 (germline): SGDLS, YYNGEE. The CDR3 spans 15 residues. In its sample, this clone was seen once. Study processing details: Estimation of nucleated cell counts relied on the amplification of reference gene primers. The protocol was immunoSEQ multiplex PCR, while the TCRdb copy is restricted to in-frame clones and leaves out a portion. V and J calls and clone size follow that table, whereas D and trimming were derived from the DNA. The repertoire consists of about 73,000 clones, with 75% to 80% occurring once and the leading ten covering around 2.3%.

J is TRBJ2-2 and V is TRBV9, with D perhaps matching TRBD2 (6 bases). Sequencing used peripheral blood. The source of this sequence is a man between 65 and 85 years old with COVID-19, enrolled during active disease. Written as DNA, the CDR3 is TGTGCCAGCAGCGGGAGGGCCCCCGAGGGCGGGGAGCTGTTTTTT. This sequence encodes CASSGRAPEGGELFF.